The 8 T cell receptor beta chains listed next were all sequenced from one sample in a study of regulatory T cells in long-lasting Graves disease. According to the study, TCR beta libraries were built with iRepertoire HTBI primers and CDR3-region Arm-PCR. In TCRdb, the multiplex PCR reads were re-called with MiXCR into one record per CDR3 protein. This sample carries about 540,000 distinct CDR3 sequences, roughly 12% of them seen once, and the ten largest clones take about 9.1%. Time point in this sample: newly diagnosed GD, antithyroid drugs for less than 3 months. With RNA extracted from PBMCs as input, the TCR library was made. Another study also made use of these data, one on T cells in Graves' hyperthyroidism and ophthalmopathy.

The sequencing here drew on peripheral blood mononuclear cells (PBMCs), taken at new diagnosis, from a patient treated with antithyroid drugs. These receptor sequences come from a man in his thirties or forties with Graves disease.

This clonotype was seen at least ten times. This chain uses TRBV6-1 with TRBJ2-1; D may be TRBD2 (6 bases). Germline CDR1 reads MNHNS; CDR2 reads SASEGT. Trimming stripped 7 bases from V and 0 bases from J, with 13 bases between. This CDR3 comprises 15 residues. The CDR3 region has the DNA TGTGCCAGCACTATTTCGGGAGACTCCTACAATGAGCAGTTCTTC. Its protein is CASTISGDSYNEQFF.

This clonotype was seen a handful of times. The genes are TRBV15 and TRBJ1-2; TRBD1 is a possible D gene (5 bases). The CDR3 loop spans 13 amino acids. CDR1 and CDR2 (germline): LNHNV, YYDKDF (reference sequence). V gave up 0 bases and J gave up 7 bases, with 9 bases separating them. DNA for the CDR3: TGTGCCACCAGCAGAGATCTGGGGGTTGGCTACACCTTC. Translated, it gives CATSRDLGVGYTF.

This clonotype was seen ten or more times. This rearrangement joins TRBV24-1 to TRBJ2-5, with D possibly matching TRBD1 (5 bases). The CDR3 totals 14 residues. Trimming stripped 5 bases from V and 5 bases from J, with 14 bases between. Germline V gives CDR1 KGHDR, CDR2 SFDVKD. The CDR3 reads CATSGTPPQETQYF. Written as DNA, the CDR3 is TGTGCCACCAGTGGGACACCCCCCCAGGAGACCCAGTACTTC.

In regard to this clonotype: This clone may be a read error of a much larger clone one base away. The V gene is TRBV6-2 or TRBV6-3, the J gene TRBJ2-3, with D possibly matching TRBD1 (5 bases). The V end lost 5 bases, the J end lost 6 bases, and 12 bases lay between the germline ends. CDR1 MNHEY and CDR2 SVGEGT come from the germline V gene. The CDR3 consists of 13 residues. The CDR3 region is CASSDGAADTQYF. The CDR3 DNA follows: TGTGCCAGCAGTGATGGGGCAGCTGATACGCAGTATTTT.

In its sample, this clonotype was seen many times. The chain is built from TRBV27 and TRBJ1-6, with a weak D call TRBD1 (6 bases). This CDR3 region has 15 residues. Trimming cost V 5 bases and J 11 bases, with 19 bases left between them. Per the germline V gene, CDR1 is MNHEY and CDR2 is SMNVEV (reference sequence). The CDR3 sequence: CASSPYDRMRAPLHF. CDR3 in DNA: TGTGCCAGCAGTCCCTACGACAGGATGCGAGCACCCCTCCACTTT.

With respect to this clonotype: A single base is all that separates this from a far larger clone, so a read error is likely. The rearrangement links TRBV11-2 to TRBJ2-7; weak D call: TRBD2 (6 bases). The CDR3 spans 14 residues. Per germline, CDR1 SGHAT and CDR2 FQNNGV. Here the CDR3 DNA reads TGTGCCAGCGGCTTAGAGGCGGGACCCTACGAGCAGTACTTC. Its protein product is CASGLEAGPYEQYF.

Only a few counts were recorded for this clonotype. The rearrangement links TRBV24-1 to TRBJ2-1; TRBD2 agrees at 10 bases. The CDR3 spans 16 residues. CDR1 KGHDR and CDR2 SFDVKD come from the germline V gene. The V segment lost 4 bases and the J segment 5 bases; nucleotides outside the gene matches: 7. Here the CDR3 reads CATSDFLAGVHNEQFF. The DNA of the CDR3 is TGTGCCACCAGTGACTTTCTAGCGGGAGTCCACAATGAGCAGTTCTTC.

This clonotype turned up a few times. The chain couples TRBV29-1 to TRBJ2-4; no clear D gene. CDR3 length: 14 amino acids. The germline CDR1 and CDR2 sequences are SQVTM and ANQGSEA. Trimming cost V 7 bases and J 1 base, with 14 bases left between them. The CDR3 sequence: CSAATSRAKNIQYF. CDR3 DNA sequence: TGCAGCGCCGCGACGAGTCGGGCCAAAAACATTCAGTACTTC.